Listed below are T cell receptor beta chains from one sample, sequenced in a study of cytomegalovirus exposure and HLA in healthy donors. TCRdb's copy holds only in-frame clones and misses some; the assay was immunoSEQ multiplex PCR. The profile shows some 90,000 clones, approximately 74% of them singletons. The sample consisted of PBMCs. The receptors come from an older woman in good health and CMV-seropositive. Each CDR3 is given with its conserved first and last residue. D genes are given only for firm matches. Part of the rows lack a size; the others show once, few, many or a class for expanded clones.

j_call | v_call | clone_size | d_call | cdr3_nt | cdr3_aa
TRBJ2-3 | TRBV27 | - | - | TGTGCCAGCAGTGCCAGGGGAGGGGGTACAGATACGCAGTATTTT | CASSARGGGTDTQYF
TRBJ2-2 | TRBV7-9 | - | - | TGTGCCAGCAGTTTTTCAGTGAACACCGGGGAGCTGTTTTTT | CASSFSVNTGELFF
TRBJ1-3 | TRBV4-2 | - | - | TGTGCCAGCAGCCAAGATACGAACGGGATGGCTGGAAACACCATATATTTT | CASSQDTNGMAGNTIYF
TRBJ2-3 | TRBV27 | - | - | TGTGCCAGCAGTTTATTAGCGGCAGATACGCAGTATTTT | CASSLLAADTQYF
TRBJ2-7 | TRBV4-1 | once | TRBD1 | TGCGCCAGCAGCCGAGTGGACAGGGCAACCTACGAGCAGTACTTC | CASSRVDRATYEQYF
TRBJ1-1 | TRBV7-9 | few | - | TGTGCCAGCAGCTCCCCCGGCGGGACCCCCGGTGAAGCTTTCTTT | CASSSPGGTPGEAFF
TRBJ2-2 | TRBV21-1 | - | - | TGTGCCAGCAGCAAACAGGGAGGAGGGAACACCGGGGAGCTGTTTTTT | CASSKQGGGNTGELFF
TRBJ2-2 | TRBV7-8 | few | TRBD1 | TGTGCCAGCAGCCAGATACAGGGGGCGAACGGGGAGCTGTTTTTT | CASSQIQGANGELFF
TRBJ1-2 | TRBV27 | - | TRBD1 | TGTGCCAGCAGTCAAAGACAGGGAGTCTATGGCTACACCTTC | CASSQRQGVYGYTF
TRBJ2-3 | TRBV11-3 | - | - | TGTGCCAGCAGCTTATCCAGGGGGAGGACAGATACGCAGTATTTT | CASSLSRGRTDTQYF
TRBJ1-1 | TRBV27 | - | - | TGTGCCAGCAGTTTAGTTGGAGCCTACTCCGAAGCTTTCTTT | CASSLVGAYSEAFF
TRBJ2-7 | TRBV28 | - | TRBD1 | TGTGCCAGCAGTGACCGGACAGGGTACGTTACCGAGCAGTACTTC | CASSDRTGYVTEQYF
TRBJ1-6 | TRBV6-5 | - | - | TGTGCCAGCAGTTACTACGGGAGCTCCTATAATTCACCCCTCCACTTT | CASSYYGSSYNSPLHF
TRBJ2-7 | TRBV5-1 | - | - | TGCGCCAGCAGCCTTGGATACAACGGGAACGAGCAGTACTTC | CASSLGYNGNEQYF
TRBJ1-3 | TRBV6-5 | - | TRBD1 | TGTGCCAGCAGTCTCGGACAGGGAGTTGGAAACACCATATATTTT | CASSLGQGVGNTIYF
TRBJ1-2 | TRBV2 | few | - | TGTGCCAGCATTCTGAACACATATGGCTACACCTTC | CASILNTYGYTF
TRBJ1-1 | TRBV27 | - | TRBD1 | TGTGCCAGCGGGGGGAGGACAGGGGATCTGAACACTGAAGCTTTCTTT | CASGGRTGDLNTEAFF
TRBJ2-1 | TRBV10-3 | - | - | TGTGCCATCAGCGAACCTAATTCCTACAATGAGCAGTTCTTC | CAISEPNSYNEQFF
TRBJ2-3 | TRBV6-6 | - | TRBD2 | TGTGCCAGTATCTTGTGCGGGGGGACAGATACGCAGTATTTT | CASILCGGTDTQYF
TRBJ1-6 | TRBV4-3 | - | - | TGCGCCAGCAGCCAAGATCCAGGGGCCGATTCACCCCTCCACTTT | CASSQDPGADSPLHF
TRBJ2-4 | TRBV7-9 | - | TRBD2 | TGTGCCAGCAGCTGGTGGACTAGCGGGACTTCGAACGGAAACATTCAGTACTTC | CASSWWTSGTSNGNIQYF
TRBJ1-2 | TRBV9 | - | - | TGTGCCAGCACCAGGACCGGCGGGGAGGCTAACTATGGCTACACCTTC | CASTRTGGEANYGYTF
TRBJ2-2 | TRBV5-4 | - | TRBD1 | TGTGCCAGCAGCCCCAGGGGGCGTCCAAACACCGGGGAGCTGTTTTTT | CASSPRGRPNTGELFF
TRBJ2-1 | TRBV5-1 | once | TRBD1 | TGCGCCAGCAGCTTGGGGGGGACAGGGAGGGCCAATGAGCAGTTCTTC | CASSLGGTGRANEQFF
TRBJ1-4 | TRBV5-1 | - | TRBD1 | TGCGCCAGCAGCTTGGACGGGACAGGGGGTGAAAAACTGTTTTTT | CASSLDGTGGEKLFF
TRBJ2-5 | TRBV7-3 | - | - | TGTGCCAGCAGCTTAGTGGGCGAAGAGACCCAGTACTTC | CASSLVGEETQYF
TRBJ2-7 | TRBV6-6 | few | TRBD2 | TGTGCCAGCAAGAAGCGGGATTCCTACGAGCAGTACTTC | CASKKRDSYEQYF
TRBJ2-7 | TRBV5-1 | - | - | TGCGCCAGCAGCTTGGGCGGGACGGATTTCTACGAGCAGTACTTC | CASSLGGTDFYEQYF
TRBJ2-4 | TRBV7-9 | - | TRBD1 | TGTGCCAGCAGCTTAGCTCCGACCGGGACAGGGGGCGAAAACATTCAGTACTTC | CASSLAPTGTGGENIQYF
TRBJ2-2 | TRBV7-3 | once | - | TGTGCCAGCAGCCCCCATATGGGGGCGTACACCGGGGAGCTGTTTTTT | CASSPHMGAYTGELFF
TRBJ1-2 | TRBV30 | - | - | TGTGCCTGGAGTCGCGGGTATGGCTACACCTTC | CAWSRGYGYTF
TRBJ2-7 | TRBV14 | - | - | TGTGCCAGCAGCCAAAGGGACATAGCGTCCTCCTACGAGCAGTACTTC | CASSQRDIASSYEQYF
TRBJ1-2 | TRBV6-5 | - | - | TGTGCCAGCGGAAAGGGGCCGGGCTATGGCTACACCTTC | CASGKGPGYGYTF
TRBJ1-2 | TRBV4-3 | - | TRBD1 | TGCGCCAGCAGCCTAGATTCCGGACAGGGGGCATTTCATGGCTACACCTTC | CASSLDSGQGAFHGYTF
TRBJ2-1 | TRBV11-2 | - | TRBD1 | TGTGCCAGCAGCTCTACCAGGGGGCAATCCTACAATGAGCAGTTCTTC | CASSSTRGQSYNEQFF
TRBJ2-3 | TRBV2 | - | - | TGTGCCAGCAGTCGGGACATGAGTTCAGATACGCAGTATTTT | CASSRDMSSDTQYF
TRBJ2-7 | TRBV10-3 | once | - | TGTGCCATCAGTGAGAAGGGCGGGCGCGAGCAGTACTTC | CAISEKGGREQYF
TRBJ2-1 | TRBV4-1 | few | TRBD1 | TGCGCCAGCAGCTACGGACAGGGCCCTCGGAATGAGCAGTTCTTC | CASSYGQGPRNEQFF
TRBJ2-2 | TRBV27 | - | - | TGTGCCAGCAGTTTCTGGACTTCCTCTATGCGGACCGGGGAGCTGTTTTTT | CASSFWTSSMRTGELFF
TRBJ1-6 | TRBV14 | few | - | TGTGCCAGCAGCCAAGAAGCGGGGAATTCACCCCTCCACTTT | CASSQEAGNSPLHF
TRBJ2-1 | TRBV29-1 | - | - | TGCAGCGTTGATGGGGGGTTCATAAGTTATGAGCAGTTCTTC | CSVDGGFISYEQFF
TRBJ2-5 | TRBV7-9 | - | TRBD1 | TGTGCCAGCAGTCGGACAGGGGGCGCGTCTGAGACCCAGTACTTC | CASSRTGGASETQYF